This T cell receptor (beta chain) emerged from a study of blood T cells in healthy people across ages. General study findings and limits: Estimated diversity that came from one million T cells was considered an underestimate. It was the long-lived donors that had more naive CD4+ cells and higher diversity than aged donors.

Aged roughly 6 to 95, donors were systemically healthy Caucasians from Russia. The sample holds a few counts of this clonotype. Its antigen is undetermined. Primed by a sample-barcoded 5' primer and a J-beta primer mix, a second PCR proceeded for about 7 to 11 cycles. A tag from a template-switch adaptor with 12 random nucleotides marked each cDNA molecule. TCRdb redid the calling of the 5' RACE reads with MiXCR, one entry per CDR3 protein. The sample has 650,000 to 700,000 distinct CDR3 sequences, around 50% seen once. The sequencing sample was made of blood. The TCR was taken from a woman of 80 years or more in good health.

The CDR3 sequence is CASSGLAGFEQFF. CDR3 nucleotide sequence: TGCGCCAGCAGCGGCCTAGCGGGATTCGAGCAGTTCTTC. V is TRBV5-1 and J is TRBJ2-1; 9 positions agree with TRBD2. V was clipped by 4 bases and J by 10 bases; unmatched bases: 6. CDR3 length equals 13 residues. The germline gives CDR1 SGHRS, CDR2 YFSETQ.